Sequencing of this TCR beta chain was carried out in a study of identical twins. CDR1 is SGHTA, CDR2 FQGNSA, per germline. V gave up 2 bases and J gave up 10 bases, with 21 bases separating them. The CDR3 has 17 residues. TCRdb recomputed calls from the 5' RACE reads with MiXCR, one row per CDR3 protein. The table shows some 500,000 distinct CDR3 sequences, with approximately 14% occurring only once. Healthy Caucasian individuals made up all the donors. In addition, the sample was reused for a study of yellow fever vaccine responses in identical twins.

The clonotype originates from a woman aged 18-29 years in good health. The chain has TRBV7-2 and TRBJ1-6, with D perhaps TRBD1 (5 bases). Sequencing input: CD4+ T cells sorted from blood. The CDR3: CASSLSPGRRSESPLHF. For the CDR3, the DNA is TGTGCCAGCAGCTTATCCCCGGGACGGAGGTCTGAATCACCCCTCCACTTT.